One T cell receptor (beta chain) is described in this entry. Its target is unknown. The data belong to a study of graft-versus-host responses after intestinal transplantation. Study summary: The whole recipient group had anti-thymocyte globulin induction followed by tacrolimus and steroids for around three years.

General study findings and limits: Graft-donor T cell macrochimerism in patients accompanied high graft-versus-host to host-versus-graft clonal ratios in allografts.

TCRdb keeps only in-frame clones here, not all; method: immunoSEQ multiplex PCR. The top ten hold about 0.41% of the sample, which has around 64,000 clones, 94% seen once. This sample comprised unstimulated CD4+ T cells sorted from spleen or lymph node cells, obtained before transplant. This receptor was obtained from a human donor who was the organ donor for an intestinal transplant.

The CDR3 nucleotides read TGTGCCAGCAGTGCAGACACCAACACCGGGGAGCTGTTTTTT. This encodes CASSADTNTGELFF. This sequence joins TRBV2 and TRBJ2-2; D is unclear. This CDR3 is built from 14 residues. The V end lost 4 bases, the J end lost 2 bases, and 8 bases lay between the germline ends. In germline, CDR1 is SNHLY, CDR2 FYNNEI. The full variable domain, its missing parts supplied by reference TRBV2 and TRBJ2-2, is EPEVTQTPSHQVTQMGQEVILRCVPISNHLYFYWYRQILGQKVEFLVSFYNNEISEKSEIFDDQFSVERPDGSNFTLKIRSTKLEDSAMYFCASSADTNTGELFFGEGSRLTVL.